This TCR beta chain appears in the sequencing data of a study of OX40 agonist ivuxolimab in advanced cancers. Study-wide results and limits: CD4+ T cells averaged fewer expanded clones than CD8+ T cells.

Germline V gene lookup returns CDR1 GTSNPN and CDR2 SVGIG (reference sequence). This CDR3 region has 12 residues. V lost 5 bases and J 8 bases, leaving 15 bases between the germline ends. The repertoire was sequenced with immunoSEQ multiplex PCR; TCRdb's copy has only in-frame clones and lacks some. The table shows some 50,000 clones, with 83% occurring only once. In regard to this clone: Its antigen is still unknown. This sample also contains other DNA sequences that code for the same CDR3.

The material sequenced was CD4+ or CD8+ T cells sorted from blood, taken in a trial of the OX40 agonist ivuxolimab. The chain recombines TRBV30 with TRBJ1-2; weak D call: TRBD1 (6 bases). The sequence came from an adult with an advanced solid tumor such as melanoma, head and neck, liver or kidney cancer. The CDR3 loop reads CAWRGGAGGYTF. Written as DNA, the CDR3 is TGTGCCTGGCGGGGGGGGGCCGGGGGCTACACCTTC.